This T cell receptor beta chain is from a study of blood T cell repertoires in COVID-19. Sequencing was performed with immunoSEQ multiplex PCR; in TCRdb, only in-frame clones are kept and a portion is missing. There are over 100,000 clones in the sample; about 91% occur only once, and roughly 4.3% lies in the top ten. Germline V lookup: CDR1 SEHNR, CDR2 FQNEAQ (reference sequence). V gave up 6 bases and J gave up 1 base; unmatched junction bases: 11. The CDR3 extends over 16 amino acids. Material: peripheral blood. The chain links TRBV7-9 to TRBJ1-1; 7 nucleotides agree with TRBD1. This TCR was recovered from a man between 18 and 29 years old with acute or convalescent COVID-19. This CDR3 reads CASSYPMGTANTEAFF. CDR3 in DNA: TGTGCCAGCAGTTACCCTATGGGGACAGCGAACACTGAAGCTTTCTTT.